This T cell receptor beta chain was sequenced during a study of shared clonotypes between healthy human individuals. Looked up from germline, CDR1 is MDHEN and CDR2 is SYDVKM. Deletions cut 4 bases from V and 7 bases from J, with 7 bases between. This CDR3 comprises 11 residues. Original analysis: Sequence data from immunoSEQ were junction-only and lacked quality scores; consequently, filtering differed. Method: immunoSEQ multiplex PCR; TCRdb's copy keeps in-frame clones and lacks some. Clone size and V and J calls were adopted from that table, with D and trimming inferred from the DNA. The sample holds around 940,000 clones; about three quarters are singletons and the top ten take over 1.3%.

V usage is TRBV28 and J usage is TRBJ1-2, with D maybe TRBD1 (5 bases). The sequence was collected from a man younger than 35 in good health. The sample consisted of memory CD4+ T cells sorted from blood. The subset is: CD45RA-negative fraction. The CDR3 bases are TGTGCCAGCAGTTCGACAGTTGGCTACACCTTC. Translating it yields CASSSTVGYTF.